This paragraph reports one T cell receptor beta chain. Its target is unknown. Here immunoSEQ multiplex PCR was the method, and the copy in TCRdb shows in-frame clones only, minus some. The table has roughly 60,000 clones, 90% to 95% seen once. This sample was taken from a study of cytomegalovirus exposure and HLA in healthy donors. For the study at large: The roughly 130 validation repertoires, a later analysis reported, used the same platform as the approximately 730 repertoires from the first cohort. Findings and caveats of the study: Rare TCR sequences dominated, though some public TCRs recurred in many donors.

From germline, CDR1 is SEHNR and CDR2 FQNEAQ (reference sequence). Trimming removed 3 bases from V and 6 bases from J, with 8 bases in between. The CDR3 sequence is 12 residues long. This chain joins TRBV7-9 and TRBJ1-1, with D perhaps matching TRBD1 (6 bases). Input material: PBMCs. The source of this sequence is a woman aged 30 to 39 in good health and CMV-seronegative. CDR3 sequence: CASSFEGAEAFF. CDR3 nucleotides: TGTGCCAGCAGCTTTGAGGGGGCTGAAGCTTTCTTT.